These 10 T cell receptor delta chains were all obtained from the same sample, sequenced in a study of Vδ1+ human thymocytes. Study-wide results and limits: Thymic TRG and TRD repertoires appeared highly polyclonal, with Gaussian CDR3 length distributions.

RNA was extracted from the cells and then reverse transcribed. The CDR3 regions were amplified by multiplex PCR from V-gene primers to a constant-region primer. TCRdb re-called the multiplex PCR reads using CATT. The table includes over 45,000 delta-chain clones, roughly 15% detected once. These receptors are not linked to any known antigen. Sequencing was carried out using Vdelta1+ gamma-delta thymocytes from the thymus. Regarding subset: FACS-sorted CD3+ TCRalphabeta- TCRVdelta1+ TCRVdelta2- thymocytes. Source of these receptors: a girl under three years old who had congenital heart surgery.

The chain combines TRDV1 with TRDJ1, with 9 bases matching TRDD2. Germline V gene sequence: CDR1 TSWWSYY, CDR2 QGS. V lost 4 bases to trimming and J lost 1 base; unmatched junction nucleotides: 19. This CDR3 has 20 residues. This CDR3 is CALGGAFLQQGGIRTDKLIF. CDR3 bases: TGTGCTCTTGGGGGCGCCTTCCTACAGCAGGGTGGGATCCGCACCGATAAACTCATCTTT.

The V and J genes are TRDV1 and TRDJ1; a possible D gene is TRDD2 (6 bases). V was pared by 0 bases and J by 0 bases, with 17 bases between. Germline loops: CDR1 TSWWSYY, CDR2 QGS. The CDR3 extends over 18 amino acids. The CDR3 bases are TGTGCTCTTGGGGAACTTAGCCTCCTACGCTTGTACACCGATAAACTCATCTTT. Its protein product is CALGELSLLRLYTDKLIF.

In its sample, this clone was seen a few times. The V call is TRDV1, the J call TRDJ1; 9 bases line up with TRDD3. CDR1 and CDR2 (germline): TSWWSYY, QGS. The CDR3 consists of 17 residues. V gave up 2 bases and J gave up 0 bases; unmatched junction bases: 7. In DNA form, the CDR3 reads TGTGCTCTTGGGGAAACTCGCCCTGGGGGATACACCGATAAACTCATCTTT. It specifies CALGETRPGGYTDKLIF.

This clone was detected only a few times. This rearrangement joins TRDV1 to TRDJ1; tentative D call: TRDD3 (5 bases). CDR1 and CDR2 (germline): TSWWSYY, QGS. The CDR3 loop spans 16 amino acids. Trimming removed 0 bases from V and 3 bases from J, with 14 bases in between. The CDR3 spells CALGELGERRPDKLIF. The CDR3 bases are TGTGCTCTTGGGGAACTAGGGGAAAGGCGCCCCGATAAACTCATCTTT.

The rearrangement joins TRDV1 to TRDJ1, with 7 bases identical to TRDD3. V lost 1 base, J lost 1 base, and 21 bases stayed unmatched. The germline V gene encodes CDR1 TSWWSYY and CDR2 QGS. The CDR3 has 21 residues. CDR3 residues: CALGERGPAFDTGDPTDKLIF. CDR3 sequence (DNA): TGTGCTCTTGGGGAACGAGGTCCTGCTTTCGATACTGGGGACCCCACCGATAAACTCATCTTT.

This clone turned up a few times. The chain carries TRDV2 and TRDJ1, with D maybe TRDD3 (5 bases). Trimming cost V 4 bases and J 0 bases, with 17 bases left between them. Germline V lookup: CDR1 GEAIGNYY, CDR2 EKD. This CDR3 has 16 amino acids. The CDR3 reads CACDFGWGKDTDKLIF. For the CDR3, the DNA is TGTGCCTGTGATTTCGGGTGGGGTAAGGACACCGATAAACTCATCTTT.

This clone was counted only a few times. The chain couples TRDV2 to TRDJ1; 8 nucleotides align to TRDD3. The CDR3 consists of 19 residues. The J segment lost 0 bases and the V segment lost 3 bases, leaving 17 bases of the junction unmatched. Germline CDR1 and CDR2: GEAIGNYY and EKD. The CDR3 region has the DNA TGTGCCTGTGACCTCTTCCCCTGGGGGAACCTGGACCACACCGATAAACTCATCTTT. This sequence encodes CACDLFPWGNLDHTDKLIF.

This clone has a handful of counts. The chain employs TRDV1 and TRDJ1, with D possibly TRDD2 on 6 matching bases. Germline assignment: CDR1 TSWWSYY and CDR2 QGS. This CDR3 has 14 residues. V dropped 3 bases and J dropped 6 bases, with 14 bases sitting between them. This chain's CDR3 is CALGEAFHFHKLIF. CDR3 DNA sequence: TGTGCTCTTGGGGAGGCCTTCCACTTCCATAAACTCATCTTT.

In its sample, this clone was seen a few times. The J gene is TRDJ1, the V gene TRDV1, with 9 bases identical to TRDD3. CDR3 length: 26 residues. The ends lost 0 bases at V and 0 bases at J; junction bases unmatched: 32. Germline assignment: CDR1 TSWWSYY and CDR2 QGS. The CDR3 protein is CALGELTPGWYRAGGWLSLYTDKLIF. CDR3 nucleotides: TGTGCTCTTGGGGAACTAACCCCTGGTTGGTATAGAGCTGGGGGATGGTTATCTCTGTACACCGATAAACTCATCTTT.

This clone was seen more than once but under ten times. The chain is built from TRDV1 and TRDJ1; TRDD3 agrees at 11 bases. V was pared by 3 bases and J by 2 bases, with 2 bases of the junction left unmatched. Germline V CDR1 and CDR2: TSWWSYY, QGS. This CDR3 is built from 15 residues. The CDR3 is CALGDGGYVTDKLIF. CDR3 nucleotides: TGTGCTCTTGGGGATGGGGGATACGTTACCGATAAACTCATCTTT.